This T cell receptor (beta chain) was sequenced during a study of cytomegalovirus exposure and HLA in healthy donors. Whole-study context: Clustering assigned approximately 78% of the approximately 400 genotyped donors to the Caucasian-associated ancestry cluster.

Points from the study as a whole: In vitro data verified three CMV-associated chains as specific for CMV antigens. As a later analysis revealed, most CMV-associated TCR beta chains appeared HLA-restricted. It was reported that the classifier diagnosed cytomegalovirus status with high specificity and sensitivity in both the original and validation cohorts.

There are 16 residues in the CDR3. With 2 bases removed from V and 7 bases from J, the gap between germline ends came to 18 bases. CDR1 and CDR2 (germline): KGHSH, LQKENI. For this clone: Its antigen remains unknown.

PCR used 60 Vbeta primers and 13 Jbeta primers. Libraries were prepared by immunoSEQ multiplex PCR; TCRdb keeps only in-frame clonotypes and omits some of them. Of tens of thousands of clones in the sample, more than 60% were seen once. The rearrangement uses TRBV18 and TRBJ1-5; D gene unclear. The receptor's source is a man aged 25 to 45 in good health and CMV-seronegative. The sequencing sample was made of PBMCs. CDR3 nucleotides: TGTGCCAGCTCACCAACTCAGGCGGGGAGTGGGCAGCCCCAGCATTTT. Translated, it gives CASSPTQAGSGQPQHF.